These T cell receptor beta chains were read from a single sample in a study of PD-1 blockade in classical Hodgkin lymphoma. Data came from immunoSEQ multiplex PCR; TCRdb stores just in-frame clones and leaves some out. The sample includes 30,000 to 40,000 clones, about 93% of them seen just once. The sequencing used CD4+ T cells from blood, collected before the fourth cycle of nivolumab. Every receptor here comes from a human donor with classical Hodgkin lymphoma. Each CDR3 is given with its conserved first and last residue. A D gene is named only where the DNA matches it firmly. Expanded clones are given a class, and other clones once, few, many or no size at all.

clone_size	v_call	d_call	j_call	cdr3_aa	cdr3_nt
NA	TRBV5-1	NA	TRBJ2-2	CASSLYGVPGELFF	TGCGCCAGCAGCTTGTATGGGGTTCCCGGGGAGCTGTTTTTT
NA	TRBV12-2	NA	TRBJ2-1	CASRTFRGGRFYNEQFF	TGTGCAAGTCGCACCTTTCGGGGCGGGAGGTTCTACAATGAGCAGTTCTTC
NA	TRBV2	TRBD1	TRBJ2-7	CASTPPRTGHYF	TGTGCCAGCACTCCCCCTAGGACAGGGCATTACTTC
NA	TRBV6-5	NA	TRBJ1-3	CASSPRVPSGNTIYF	TGTGCCAGCAGTCCTCGGGTGCCCTCTGGAAACACCATATATTTT
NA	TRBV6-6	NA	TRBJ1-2	CASRSPTYGYTF	TGTGCCAGCAGGTCCCCGACCTATGGCTACACCTTC
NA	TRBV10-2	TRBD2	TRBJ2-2	CASSVPSGLNTGELFF	TGCGCCAGCAGTGTTCCTAGCGGGCTGAACACCGGGGAGCTGTTTTTT
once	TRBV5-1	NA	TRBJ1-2	CASSLSRDTYGYTF	TGCGCCAGCAGCTTGAGCAGGGACACCTATGGCTACACCTTC
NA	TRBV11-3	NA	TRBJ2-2	CASSLGRSAGELFF	TGTGCCAGCAGCTTAGGGAGGTCGGCCGGGGAGCTGTTTTTT
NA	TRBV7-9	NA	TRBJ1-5	CASSFSQSQPQHF	TGTGCCAGCAGCTTTTCACAATCTCAGCCCCAGCATTTT
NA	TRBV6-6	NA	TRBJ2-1	CASTGNSFSNEQFF	TGTGCCAGCACGGGCAACAGCTTTAGCAATGAGCAGTTCTTC
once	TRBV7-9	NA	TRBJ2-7	CASTARIPYEQYF	TGTGCCAGCACCGCGCGGATTCCCTACGAGCAGTACTTC
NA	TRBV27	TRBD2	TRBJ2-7	CASSLSIASGRAREQYF	TGTGCCAGCAGTTTATCGATAGCTAGCGGGAGGGCTCGGGAGCAGTACTTC
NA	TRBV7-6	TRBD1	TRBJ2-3	CASSLGTGVSPSTDTQYF	TGTGCCAGCAGCTTGGGGACAGGGGTCTCCCCTAGCACAGATACGCAGTATTTT
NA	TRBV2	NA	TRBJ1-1	CASSGDMNTEAFF	TGTGCCAGCAGTGGTGATATGAACACTGAAGCTTTCTTT
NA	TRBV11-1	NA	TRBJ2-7	CASPTGESYEQYF	TGTGCCAGCCCCACAGGAGAGTCCTACGAGCAGTACTTC
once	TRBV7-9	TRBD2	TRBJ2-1	CASSLIGGSFTEQFF	TGTGCCAGCAGCTTAATCGGCGGGAGTTTTACTGAGCAGTTCTTC
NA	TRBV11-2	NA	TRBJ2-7	CASSSRGGLVTYEQYF	TGTGCCAGCAGCTCTAGGGGGGGCTTGGTTACCTACGAGCAGTACTTC
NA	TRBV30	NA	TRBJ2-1	CAWSPTGLEQFF	TGTGCCTGGAGTCCCACAGGGCTTGAGCAGTTCTTC
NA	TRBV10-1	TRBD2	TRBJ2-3	CASSESVSGSYTQYF	TGCGCCAGCAGTGAGTCGGTGAGCGGGAGTTATACGCAGTATTTT
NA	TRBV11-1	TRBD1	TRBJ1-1	CASSRTGGAEAFF	TGTGCCAGCAGCCGGACAGGGGGCGCTGAAGCTTTCTTT
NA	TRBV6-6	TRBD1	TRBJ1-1	CASSTPRGLGNTEAFF	TGTGCCAGCAGTACACCCAGGGGGCTTGGGAACACTGAAGCTTTCTTT
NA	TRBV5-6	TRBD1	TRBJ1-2	CASSMSGGFPLYGYTF	TGTGCCAGCAGCATGTCAGGGGGTTTCCCTTTATATGGCTACACCTTC